The 4 T cell receptor beta chains listed next were all sequenced from one sample in a study of early T cells in non-severe SARS-CoV-2 infection. Using its own MiXCR run on the 5' RACE reads, TCRdb lists one record per CDR3 protein. This sample carries about 68,000 distinct CDR3 sequences, approximately 10% of them seen once, and the ten largest clones take 5.5% to 7%. Material for sequencing was whole blood. These TCRs come from an adult who was a healthcare worker with PCR-confirmed SARS-CoV-2 infection or an uninfected control (not recorded which).

This clonotype has just a few counts. This sequence joins TRBV12-3 or TRBV12-4 and TRBJ2-1, with unresolved D. Trimming stripped 4 bases from V and 4 bases from J, with 5 bases between. This CDR3 comprises 12 residues. This chain's CDR3 is CASSSLYNEQFF. The CDR3 bases are TGTGCCAGCAGTTCGCTATACAATGAGCAGTTCTTC.

V gene TRBV7-2 combines with J gene TRBJ2-3, with 8 bases aligning to TRBD2. Germline CDR1 reads SGHTA; CDR2 reads FQGNSA. This CDR3 spans 16 amino acids. J was trimmed by 4 bases and V by 4 bases; bases with no gene match: 10. CDR3 nucleotides: TGTGCCAGCAGCTCCCCGGGACTAGTCGCCCCAGATACGCAGTATTTT. Protein: CASSSPGLVAPDTQYF.

V and J are TRBV19 and TRBJ1-2, with D unclear. The CDR3 runs to 14 residues. The germline V gene encodes CDR1 LNHDA and CDR2 SQIVND (reference sequence). The germline V and J ends were trimmed by 5 bases and 6 bases, with 16 bases remaining between them. The CDR3 here is CASSSDGRVNGYTF. CDR3 bases: TGTGCCAGTAGTTCAGACGGGCGAGTTAATGGCTACACCTTC.

This clonotype was counted at least ten times. The chain combines TRBV30 with TRBJ1-1, with a weak D call TRBD1 (5 bases). Trimming removed 1 base from V and 2 bases from J, with 8 bases in between. The CDR3 spans 13 residues. Germline V gene lookup returns CDR1 GTSNPN and CDR2 SVGIG (reference sequence). Written as DNA, the CDR3 is TGTGCCTGGAGTGCCCAGGGAAACACTGAAGCTTTCTTT. It codes for CAWSAQGNTEAFF.